Listed below are T cell receptor beta chains from one sample, sequenced in a study of T cell responses to AZD1222 COVID-19 vaccine. The method was immunoSEQ multiplex PCR; TCRdb's version includes in-frame clones alone and lacks a portion of them. This table holds about 120,000 clones, less than 95% found once. This specimen consisted of peripheral blood, obtained on day 0 of MenACWY control vaccination. These receptors were collected from an adult in good health. Both conserved end residues are part of each CDR3. D genes are given only for firm matches. Size values are once, few and many counts, or a class for expanded clones, and some rows have none.

cdr3_length j_call d_call clone_size v_call cdr3_nt cdr3_aa
14 TRBJ1-5 - - TRBV7-2 TGTGCCAGCAGCTTTCAGTGGATCGATCAGCCCCAGCATTTT CASSFQWIDQPQHF
15 TRBJ2-3 TRBD2 - TRBV7-2 TGTGCCAGCAGCTTAGAGCGGGGGGGCCCCCATACGCAGTATTTT CASSLERGGPHTQYF
15 TRBJ1-5 TRBD1 - TRBV19 TGTGCCAGTAGTCTACAGGGGGCAGGTAATCAGCCCCAGCATTTT CASSLQGAGNQPQHF
16 TRBJ2-1 - once TRBV7-9 TGTGCCAGCAGCTTAGACGACAGTAGCTCCTACAATGAGCAGTTCTTC CASSLDDSSSYNEQFF
13 TRBJ2-5 - - TRBV7-9 TGTGCCAGCAGCCAAGTCCACCCGGAGACCCAGTACTTC CASSQVHPETQYF
16 TRBJ2-2 TRBD2 - TRBV13 TGTGCCAGCAGCTTACAGGGACTAGCAGCCACCGGGGAGCTGTTTTTT CASSLQGLAATGELFF
15 TRBJ1-1 - - TRBV4-3 TGCGCCAGCAGCTCTCAGACCACCGTGAACACTGAAGCTTTCTTT CASSSQTTVNTEAFF
13 TRBJ2-7 - - TRBV30 TGTGCCTGGAGTGGTGACCGGACCTACGAGCAGTACTTC CAWSGDRTYEQYF
14 TRBJ2-5 - - TRBV6-5 TGTGCCAGCAGTTACTCGATAGGACAAGAGACCCAGTACTTC CASSYSIGQETQYF
14 TRBJ1-1 TRBD1 - TRBV27 TGTGCCAGCAGTTCAGGGACAGTGAACACTGAAGCTTTCTTT CASSSGTVNTEAFF
15 TRBJ2-3 - - TRBV4-3 TGCGCCAGCAGCCAAGAGTCCCTAACGCGGGATGCGCAGTATTTT CASSQESLTRDAQYF
17 TRBJ2-1 TRBD2 - TRBV18 TGTGCCAGCTCACCATATCTAGCGGGAGGCTCCTACAATGAGCAGTTCTTC CASSPYLAGGSYNEQFF
13 TRBJ1-2 TRBD1 - TRBV2 TGTGCCAGCAGGAGACAGGGATCACATGGCTACACCTTC CASRRQGSHGYTF
12 TRBJ2-7 - - TRBV30 TGTGCCTGGAGGCCCGCCGTCTACGAGCAGTACTTC CAWRPAVYEQYF
14 TRBJ2-1 - - TRBV10-3 TGTGCCATCAGTGCGGGCGGGTCCTACAATGAGCAGTTCTTC CAISAGGSYNEQFF
16 TRBJ2-2 TRBD2 - TRBV11-2 TGTGCCAGCAGCTTAACTAGCGGGGCGAACACCGGGGAGCTGTTTTTT CASSLTSGANTGELFF
14 TRBJ1-1 - - TRBV27 TGTGCCAGCAGTTTAACGGGGGCTTTTTCTGAAGCTTTCTTT CASSLTGAFSEAFF
11 TRBJ1-4 TRBD1 - TRBV20-1 TGCATCGGACAGGGAGGAGAAAAACTGTTTTTT CIGQGGEKLFF
14 TRBJ1-2 - - TRBV5-5 TGTGCCAGCACCTTGCTCACAGTCGGGGATGGCTACACCTTC CASTLLTVGDGYTF
12 TRBJ1-1 - - TRBV30 TGTGCCTGGACCCAGGGCAGCACTGAAGCTTTCTTT CAWTQGSTEAFF
15 TRBJ2-3 TRBD2 - TRBV9 TGTGCCAGCAGCGTAGCGGGAGGGAGCACAGATACGCAGTATTTT CASSVAGGSTDTQYF
13 TRBJ2-3 - - TRBV24-1 TGTGCCACCGGAAAACAGGGTGAGGATACGCAGTATTTT CATGKQGEDTQYF
14 TRBJ1-6 - - TRBV7-9 TGTGCCAGCAGCTTAACGGGTGTGAATTCACCCCTCCACTTT CASSLTGVNSPLHF
17 TRBJ2-5 - once TRBV15 TGTGCCACCAGCAACCCCGTGACAGTCCTTGAGCAAGAGACCCAGTACTTC CATSNPVTVLEQETQYF
14 TRBJ1-6 - - TRBV5-8 TGTGCCAGCAGGGGGCTGGGGTTAGGTTCACCCCTCCACTTT CASRGLGLGSPLHF
14 TRBJ2-3 - once TRBV5-1 TGCGCCAGCAGCTTGGTCCCAGGGCGGAGTACGCAGTATTTT CASSLVPGRSTQYF
15 TRBJ1-4 TRBD1 - TRBV27 TGTGCCAGCAGTTTATTCGCCCAGGGGGCCGGAAAACTGTTTTTT CASSLFAQGAGKLFF
14 TRBJ1-4 - few TRBV7-2 TGTGCCAGCAGCTTAAGGGCCCAAAGGGAAAAACTGTTTTTT CASSLRAQREKLFF
13 TRBJ2-7 TRBD1 - TRBV2 TGTGCCAGCATGGGACAGGGGCCCTACGAGCAGTACTTC CASMGQGPYEQYF
15 TRBJ1-1 TRBD1 - TRBV28 TGTGCCAGCAGCCTAACAGGGGATATGAACACTGAAGCTTTCTTT CASSLTGDMNTEAFF
13 TRBJ1-2 - few TRBV6-2/TRBV6-3 TGTGCCAGCAGTTACGAGACAGCTTATGGCTACACCTTC CASSYETAYGYTF
15 TRBJ2-5 - - TRBV6-5 TGTGCCAGCAGTTACTCGCGGTGGGGGCGAGAGACCCAGTACTTC CASSYSRWGRETQYF
12 TRBJ1-1 - - TRBV6-2/TRBV6-3 TGTGCCAGCAGTTACTTTAACACTGAAGCTTTCTTT CASSYFNTEAFF
14 TRBJ1-4 - - TRBV4-2 TGTGCCAGCAGCCAGCCGGACATGACGCCGCCACTGTTTTTT CASSQPDMTPPLFF
14 TRBJ2-3 - - TRBV7-7 TGTGCCAGCAGCAAATCGGGGGGCACAGATACGCAGTATTTT CASSKSGGTDTQYF
16 TRBJ1-1 TRBD1 - TRBV19 TGTGCCAGTAGTAAAACCACAGGGGGCAAGAACACTGAAGCTTTCTTT CASSKTTGGKNTEAFF
14 TRBJ1-4 - - TRBV7-9 TGTGCCAGCAGGGCGGGGCAGGGATCTGAAAAACTGTTTTTT CASRAGQGSEKLFF
14 TRBJ1-1 - - TRBV5-1 TGCGCCAGCAGCCCCACAGGAGCGAACACTGAAGCTTTCTTT CASSPTGANTEAFF
17 TRBJ2-2 - - TRBV6-1 TGTGCCAGCAGTGAATCGGTGGCGGGGCCTGACACCGGGGAGCTGTTTTTT CASSESVAGPDTGELFF
15 TRBJ2-1 - - TRBV11-2 TGTGCCAGCAGCTTCCTCCGCCGATCCGTTTGGGAGCAGTTCTTC CASSFLRRSVWEQFF
13 TRBJ2-7 - - TRBV30 TGTGCCTGGAGTCAACCGGGCTCTCAAAAGCAGTACTTC CAWSQPGSQKQYF
14 TRBJ2-7 TRBD2 - TRBV30 TGTGCCTGGAGTGGGGGGGGGTGGGCCTACGAGCAGTACTTC CAWSGGGWAYEQYF
15 TRBJ2-2 - once TRBV19 TGTGCCAGTAGTGCCTGGACAGTTGACACCGGGGAGCTGTTTTTT CASSAWTVDTGELFF
11 TRBJ2-3 - - TRBV7-6 TGTGCCAGCAGCTCATCAGATACGCAGTATTTT CASSSSDTQYF
16 TRBJ2-2 - - TRBV5-4 TGTGCCAGCAGCCCAGGAAAGGATAGATACACCGGGGAGCTGTTTTTT CASSPGKDRYTGELFF
15 TRBJ1-3 - - TRBV6-5 TGTGCCAGCAGTTACTCAGTTCTCTCTGGAAACACCATATATTTT CASSYSVLSGNTIYF
14 TRBJ1-1 - - TRBV6-6 TGTGCCAGCAGTTACAGGGCTGAGAACACTGAAGCTTTCTTT CASSYRAENTEAFF
13 TRBJ1-5 - - TRBV4-3 TGCGCCAGCAGCCAAGATCGATATCAGCCCCAGCATTTT CASSQDRYQPQHF
16 TRBJ1-5 TRBD1 - TRBV6-2/TRBV6-3 TGTGCCAGCAGTTACCCGGGACAGGGGCTGAATCAGCCCCAGCATTTT CASSYPGQGLNQPQHF
16 TRBJ1-6 - - TRBV5-6 TGTGCCAGCAGCTTGGCCGTTTTGGCGTCGGATTCACCCCTCCACTTT CASSLAVLASDSPLHF
14 TRBJ1-4 - - TRBV28 TGTGCCAGCAGTTTAAGCAGGGTGGATGAAAAACTGTTTTTT CASSLSRVDEKLFF
16 TRBJ2-2 TRBD1 - TRBV9 TGTGCCAGCAGCGCTCGAGGGGGCGGGTACACCGGGGAGCTGTTTTTT CASSARGGGYTGELFF
16 TRBJ2-7 - - TRBV28 TGTGCCAGCAGTTTATTTTACCTTCCTCGTACCTACGAGCAGTACTTC CASSLFYLPRTYEQYF
17 TRBJ2-1 TRBD2 once TRBV4-2 TGTGCCAGCAGCCACGTCGGTAGCGGGAGAACCTACAATGAGCAGTTCTTC CASSHVGSGRTYNEQFF
14 TRBJ1-1 - - TRBV5-6 TGTGCCAGCAGCCTGAGGGGGGTGAACACTGAAGCTTTCTTT CASSLRGVNTEAFF